Below are 22 T cell receptor beta chains sequenced from a single sample in a study of CD8+ T cells in alopecia areata. Sequencing templates came from extracted RNA that was reverse transcribed into cDNA. Data came from immunoSEQ multiplex PCR; TCRdb stores just in-frame clones and leaves some out. This table has roughly 150,000 clones, about 90% appearing once. The sequenced sample was CD8+ T cells sorted from blood, obtained at week 0. These receptors all come from a human donor with alopecia areata.

This rearrangement joins TRBV4-2 to TRBJ2-7; 7 bases are shared with TRBD2. The CDR3 loop spans 15 amino acids. V lost 0 bases to trimming and J lost 2 bases; unmatched junction nucleotides: 4. Germline CDR1 reads LGHNA; CDR2 reads YNFKEQ. The CDR3 DNA sequence: TGTGCCAGCAGCCAAGAGGCCCTAGCGGCCTACGAGCAGTACTTC. This encodes CASSQEALAAYEQYF.

The chain links TRBV5-1 to TRBJ2-1; tentative D call: TRBD2 (5 bases). V shed 0 bases and J shed 4 bases, with 11 bases lying between them. The germline CDR1 and CDR2 sequences are SGHRS and YFSETQ. The CDR3 runs to 15 residues. The CDR3, as DNA: TGCGCCAGCAGCTTGGAAAGCGGAGAGTACAATGAGCAGTTCTTC. Its translation: CASSLESGEYNEQFF.

The chain joins TRBV6-1 to TRBJ1-5, with 7 bases that match TRBD1. This CDR3 has 14 amino acids. Looked up from germline, CDR1 is MNHNS and CDR2 is SASEGT. V trimming: 6 bases; J trimming: 4 bases; junction bases outside the gene matches: 6. As DNA, the CDR3 is TGTGCCAGCAGAGAGGGGGCTCGGAATCAGCCCCAGCATTTT. The encoded protein is CASREGARNQPQHF.

This clone showed up just once. The chain carries TRBV11-3 and TRBJ2-2; 10 bases map to TRBD2. The germline CDR1 and CDR2 sequences are SGHNT and YENEEA. Germline trimming cut 9 bases from V and 3 bases from J; bases unmatched to any gene: 13. This CDR3 contains 17 residues. The DNA for the CDR3 is TGTGCCAGTTCTAGCGGGAGTTTAAGTGGGCACACCGGGGAGCTGTTTTTT. Its protein is CASSSGSLSGHTGELFF.

The J gene is TRBJ1-3, the V gene TRBV11-2; D not resolved. V lost 4 bases and J lost 1, with 8 bases in between. The CDR3 totals 14 residues. In germline, CDR1 is SGHAT, CDR2 FQNNGV. CDR3 sequence (DNA): TGTGCCAGCAGCTCGGAGGTATCTGGAAACACCATATATTTT. Translation: CASSSEVSGNTIYF. Full variable domain (remainder filled in from reference TRBV11-2 and TRBJ1-3): EAGVAQSPRYKIIEKRQSVAFWCNPISGHATLYWYQQILGQGPKLLIQFQNNGVVDDSQLPKDRFSAERLKGVDSTLKIQPAKLEDSAVYLCASSSEVSGNTIYFGEGSWLTVV.

In this sample, this clone turned up once. The gene calls are TRBV11-1 and TRBJ2-7; D perhaps matches TRBD2 (5 bases). CDR3 length equals 13 residues. CDR1 is SGHAT, CDR2 FQDESV, per germline (reference sequence). Trimming stripped 1 base from V and 3 bases from J, with 7 bases between. DNA for the CDR3: TGTGCCAGCAGCTTAGGGGAGAGCTACGAGCAGTACTTC. It translates to CASSLGESYEQYF.

This clone is medium-sized. This rearrangement joins TRBV30 to TRBJ2-5; D is unresolved. The CDR3 totals 12 residues. Germline CDR1 is GTSNPN and CDR2 is SVGIG (reference sequence). V dropped 2 bases and J dropped 0 bases, with 4 bases sitting between them. The CDR3 nucleotides are TGTGCCTGGAGTTACAACCAAGAGACCCAGTACTTC. It yields the protein CAWSYNQETQYF.

The rearrangement links TRBV29-1 to TRBJ1-2; no clear D. V lost 3 bases and J 1 base, leaving 9 bases between the germline ends. This CDR3 spans 13 amino acids. Germline-derived CDR1 and CDR2 are SQVTM and ANQGSEA. CDR3 nucleotide sequence: TGCAGCGTTGATTCCACGAGTAACTATGGCTACACCTTC. Residues: CSVDSTSNYGYTF.

The V call is TRBV7-9, the J call TRBJ2-2; D might be TRBD2 (6 bases). The CDR3 is made up of 14 amino acids. V was pared by 5 bases and J by 5 bases, with 12 bases between. Germline V gives CDR1 SEHNR, CDR2 FQNEAQ (reference sequence). Here the CDR3 reads CASSQGGETGELFF. The CDR3 DNA reads as TGTGCCAGCAGCCAGGGCGGGGAAACCGGGGAGCTGTTTTTT.

The rearrangement links TRBV9 to TRBJ2-6; the match to TRBD2 covers 11 bases. Looked up from germline, CDR1 is SGDLS and CDR2 is YYNGEE. V dropped 3 bases and J dropped 0; count of bases not matched to a gene: 8. The CDR3 consists of 19 residues. DNA for the CDR3: TGTGCCAGCAGCGCGTTTAGCGGGGGGGGCTCCTCTGGGGCCAACGTCCTGACTTTC. Translating it yields CASSAFSGGGSSGANVLTF.

As regards this clone: Other DNA sequences from this sample encode an identical CDR3 as well. This chain connects TRBV9 to TRBJ2-1; D is uncertain. CDR1 is SGDLS and CDR2 is YYNGEE in the germline V gene. Trimming removed 3 bases from V and 9 bases from J, with 4 bases in between. This CDR3 is 10 amino acids long. CDR3 loop: CASSGREQFF. The CDR3 region has the DNA TGTGCCAGCAGCGGGCGTGAGCAGTTCTTC.

Comment on this clone: This sample also contains other DNA sequences that code for the same CDR3. The chain couples TRBV7-3 to TRBJ2-1, with D perhaps matching TRBD1 (5 bases). The V gene lost 1 base and the J gene lost 8 bases, with 21 bases spanning the gap. There are 17 residues in the CDR3. In germline, CDR1 is SGHTA, CDR2 FQGTGA. The CDR3 DNA reads TGTGCCAGCAGCTTAAGGCCCCCGCGACAGTTGTTCGATGAGCAGTTCTTC. This codes for CASSLRPPRQLFDEQFF.

The chain carries TRBV12-5 and TRBJ2-7; D perhaps matches TRBD2 (6 bases). The length of the CDR3 is 13 residues. V dropped 6 bases and J dropped 2 bases, with 11 bases sitting between them. CDR1 and CDR2 from the germline V gene are LGHNT and FRNRAP. CDR3 in DNA: TGTGCTAGTGGAGCGGGTCCCACCTACGAGCAGTACTTC. This codes for CASGAGPTYEQYF.

The chain links TRBV4-1 to TRBJ2-5; 12 bases map to TRBD2. The ends lost 3 bases at V and 4 bases at J; junction bases unmatched: 3. This CDR3 is built from 15 residues. Germline V CDR1 and CDR2: MGHRA, YSYEKL. The CDR3 sequence: CASSQASGRAETQYF. CDR3 bases: TGCGCCAGCAGCCAGGCTAGCGGGAGGGCAGAGACCCAGTACTTC.

This rearrangement joins TRBV5-6 to TRBJ1-4; no clear D. Germline CDR1 reads SGHDT; CDR2 reads YYEEEE. V dropped 1 base and J dropped 8 bases, with 18 bases sitting between them. The CDR3 consists of 16 residues. CDR3 loop: CASSLPYGQQGEKLFF. CDR3 DNA sequence: TGTGCCAGCAGCTTGCCCTACGGCCAACAAGGGGAAAAACTGTTTTTT.

This sequence joins TRBV4-1 and TRBJ2-1; D may be TRBD2 (6 bases). The germline V gene has CDR1 MGHRA and CDR2 YSYEKL. With 1 base removed from V and 5 bases from J, the gap between germline ends came to 9 bases. This CDR3 comprises 14 residues. The CDR3 bases are TGCGCCAGCAGCCAAGCGGGACTCGACAATGAGCAGTTCTTC. Protein product: CASSQAGLDNEQFF.

The chain is built from TRBV27 and TRBJ2-7; no clear D gene. The CDR3 is made up of 13 amino acids. Germline V CDR1 and CDR2: MNHEY, SMNVEV (reference sequence). Trimming took off 8 bases at V and 2 bases at J, with 13 bases between the two ends. Here the CDR3 reads CASSLAGPYEQYF. The CDR3 DNA reads as TGTGCCAGCTCGTTGGCAGGTCCCTACGAGCAGTACTTC.

This sequence joins TRBV29-1 and TRBJ2-1; no clear D gene. Deletions cut 3 bases from V and 8 bases from J, with 11 bases between. The CDR3 sequence is 12 residues long. Per germline, CDR1 SQVTM and CDR2 ANQGSEA. This CDR3 is CSVDSVRDEQFF. The CDR3 bases are TGCAGCGTTGATTCGGTTAGGGATGAGCAGTTCTTC.

V gene TRBV6-1 combines with J gene TRBJ2-7, with 8 bases matching TRBD1. CDR1 and CDR2 (germline): MNHNS, SASEGT. With V trimmed by 4 bases and J by 2 bases, 1 base remained unmatched. The CDR3 consists of 13 residues. CDR3 sequence: CASSGQGPYEQYF. In DNA, the CDR3 is TGTGCCAGCAGTGGACAGGGGCCCTACGAGCAGTACTTC.

V is TRBV19 and J is TRBJ2-2, with 12 bases aligning to TRBD2. The CDR3 has 16 amino acids. Trimming took 7 bases from V and 4 from J; bases not matched to a gene: 7. Germline-derived CDR1 and CDR2 are LNHDA and SQIVND (reference sequence). CDR3 nucleotides: TGTGCCAGTACCACAACTAGCGGGGGGACCACCGGGGAGCTGTTTTTT. As protein: CASTTTSGGTTGELFF.

The CDR3 DNA sequence: TGTGCCAGCAGCTTAGTACAGGGGGCCACTGAAGCTTTCTTT. Translation: CASSLVQGATEAFF. The chain couples TRBV7-9 to TRBJ1-1, with TRBD1 matching 9 bases. This CDR3 has 14 residues. The V segment lost 1 base and the J segment 4 bases; nucleotides outside the gene matches: 1. CDR1 is SEHNR and CDR2 is FQNEAQ in the germline V gene (reference sequence). The entire variable domain, with the rest obtained from reference TRBV7-9 and TRBJ1-1, is as follows: DTGVSQNPRHKITKRGQNVTFRCDPISEHNRLYWYRQTLGQGPEFLTYFQNEAQLEKSRLLSDRFSAERPKGSFSTLEIQRTEQGDSAMYLCASSLVQGATEAFFGQGTRLTVV.

V gene TRBV11-2 combines with J gene TRBJ2-7, with D tentatively TRBD2 (5 bases). Per germline, CDR1 SGHAT and CDR2 FQNNGV. The CDR3 runs 14 residues. The V gene lost 0 bases and the J gene lost 6 bases, with 12 bases spanning the gap. CDR3 region: CASSLDASLREQYF. Written as DNA, the CDR3 is TGTGCCAGCAGCTTAGACGCTAGCTTGCGCGAGCAGTACTTC.